This T cell receptor beta chain was profiled in a study of blood T cell repertoires in COVID-19. The CDR3 has 15 amino acids. Unmatched junction bases numbered 7, after V lost 4 bases and J lost 6 bases. Germline V gene sequence: CDR1 KGHDR, CDR2 SFDVKD. Original analysis: Cell counts per sample came from amplifying reference gene primers. Assay used: immunoSEQ multiplex PCR; TCRdb lists only in-frame clones, some missing. V and J calls and clone size come straight from that table; D and trimming were deduced from the DNA. The table has over 350,000 clones, roughly 92% seen once. The chain joins TRBV24-1 to TRBJ2-1, with TRBD2 matching over 8 bases. What was sequenced was PBMCs or T cells enriched from blood (not recorded which). The TCR sequence derives from a woman between 35 and 50 years old who had been exposed to COVID-19. Here the CDR3 DNA reads TGTGCCACCAGTGAAGGTACTAGCGGAATCAATGAGCAGTTCTTC. Amino acids: CATSEGTSGINEQFF.